This record concerns one T cell receptor beta chain sequence. CDR1 SGHAT and CDR2 FQNNGV come from the germline V gene. With V trimmed by 0 bases and J by 4 bases, 4 bases remained unmatched. This CDR3 region has 16 residues. The data belong to a study of blood T cell repertoires in COVID-19. Sequenced by immunoSEQ multiplex PCR; TCRdb stores in-frame clones only, minus some. The data contain tens of thousands of clones, around 91% of them singletons. Sequenced sample: peripheral blood. The clonotype comes from a human donor in a cohort sampled during active COVID-19. The chain combines TRBV11-2 with TRBJ2-1; TRBD1 aligns across 9 bases. CDR3 residues: CASSLDWGQGYNEQFF. CDR3 in DNA: TGTGCCAGCAGCTTAGATTGGGGACAGGGATACAATGAGCAGTTCTTC.